This T cell receptor (beta chain) was identified during a study of vaccination and CD4 T cells after COVID-19. Study-level information: Stimuli were overlapping spike peptide pools of SARS-CoV-2 and three common cold coronaviruses (HCoV-NL63, HCoV-OC43, HCoV-229E). Every culture used as a control got a CEFX pool, an HIV-1 Nef pool, or no peptide.

Oncomine TCR Beta short-read sequencing was applied to DNA from cultured CD4+ T cells. MiXCR was run by TCRdb on the PCR reads, yielding one entry per CDR3 protein. The table records around 13,000 distinct CDR3 sequences, 35% to 45% of them present only once. The sample holds a few counts of this clonotype. The antigen is undetermined. As for treatment: approximately nine-day PBMC culture with coronavirus spike peptide pools or control peptides (ViraFEST assay). Notes on the study in general: Median reactive clonotypes, those recognizing SARS-CoV-2, rose from around 21 to 38, not significantly.

The CDR3 spans 15 residues. Germline-derived CDR1 and CDR2 are MNHEY and SVGEGT. Trimming stripped 6 bases from V and 4 bases from J, with 16 bases between. Sequencing was done on a sample of cultured CD4+ T cells from blood. This sequence was found in a human donor with COVID-19. This sequence joins TRBV6-2 or TRBV6-3 and TRBJ1-5; maybe TRBD1 (6 bases). The DNA for the CDR3 is TGTGCCAGCAGAACCGAACAGGGAGCTAATCAGCCCCAGCATTTT. This encodes CASRTEQGANQPQHF.